Given below is one TCR beta chain in context. Sequenced by immunoSEQ multiplex PCR; TCRdb stores in-frame clones only, minus some. The data contain 75,000 to 90,000 clones, roughly nine tenths of them seen just once; the ten biggest clones take up 0.2% to 0.25%. The sample originates from a study of T cell changes during pregnancy in multiple sclerosis. V shed 2 bases and J 2 bases; nucleotides not matched to a gene: 7. Germline CDR1 and CDR2: MNHNS and SASEGT. This CDR3 spans 16 amino acids. The origin of this receptor is a female donor with multiple sclerosis, enrolled in a pregnancy study. The specimen comprised CD4+ T cells from peripheral blood mononuclear cells, sampled before pregnancy. V usage is TRBV6-1 and J usage is TRBJ2-5, with 8 bases identical to TRBD1. The CDR3 DNA reads as TGTGCCAGCAGTGAACCCACAGGGGGTTCGCAAGAGACCCAGTACTTC. It translates to CASSEPTGGSQETQYF.